Detailed here is one T cell receptor beta chain. This entry comes from a study of blood T cell repertoires in COVID-19. For the study at large: Material from acute and convalescent COVID-19 was sourced from the United States, Italy and Spain. Sources were T cells, B-cell-depleted T cells, or PBMCs; the material itself was cDNA or gDNA.

Authors' processing steps: Nucleated cell number was recorded as an estimate derived from reference gene primer amplification. Generated by immunoSEQ multiplex PCR, the TCRdb table keeps only in-frame clones and is missing some. D and trimming were read from the DNA, whereas the V and J calls and clone size are those reported in that table. This table holds around 270,000 clones, roughly 84% found once. A Seattle source enrolled patients during active infection and followed them longitudinally. The V gene end was trimmed by 4 bases and the J gene end by 6 bases; junction bases not matched to a gene: 5. CDR3 length: 13 amino acids. Germline CDR1 is MDHEN and CDR2 is SYDVKM.

This TCR came from a human donor with COVID-19, enrolled during active disease. The donor label of this sample is uncertain. The sequenced material came from peripheral blood. V gene TRBV28 combines with J gene TRBJ1-2; 7 bases are shared with TRBD1. The CDR3 DNA reads as TGTGCCAGCAGTTCAGACCAGGGGGATGGCTACACCTTC. Translated: CASSSDQGDGYTF.